Listed here are 29 T cell receptor beta chains from one sample, sequenced in a study of T cell responses to AZD1222 COVID-19 vaccine. Some clones are missing from TCRdb's copy, which holds only in-frame ones; the method was immunoSEQ multiplex PCR. The profile shows under 150,000 clones, roughly 90% of them singletons. The sequenced sample was peripheral blood, obtained 28 days after the second AZD1222 dose. Receptors were obtained from an adult who received the AZD1222 COVID-19 vaccine.

CDR3 bases: TGTGCCAGCAGCTTGCAGGGGGCGCGTCTCTACACCTTC. Protein: CASSLQGARLYTF. The genes are TRBV5-5 and TRBJ1-2, with 8 bases lining up with TRBD1. V gave up 1 base and J gave up 10 bases; unmatched junction bases: 6. Germline lookup yields CDR1 SGHKS and CDR2 YYEKEE (reference sequence). The CDR3 consists of 13 residues.

The CDR3 nucleotides are TGTGCCAGCACCCCCGGGACTTCCCTGAAAGGCTACACCTTC. The encoded protein is CASTPGTSLKGYTF. The chain carries TRBV7-8 and TRBJ1-2; a weak D match, TRBD1 (5 bases). CDR1 is SGHVS, CDR2 FQNEAQ, per germline. This CDR3 has 14 residues. The V end was cut by 7 bases, the J end by 8 bases, with 20 bases between.

V gene TRBV11-2 combines with J gene TRBJ2-7; D is undetermined. In germline, CDR1 is SGHAT, CDR2 FQNNGV. The CDR3 spans 14 residues. Trimming removed 5 bases at V and 0 bases at J, with 11 bases between. CDR3 DNA sequence: TGTGCCAGCAGCCCGAGCCGGCACTCCTACGAGCAGTACTTC. It yields the protein CASSPSRHSYEQYF.

This clone was observed many times. V usage is TRBV27 and J usage is TRBJ1-2; 7 nucleotides line up with TRBD1. J gave up 0 bases and V 6 bases, and 4 bases lay outside the gene matches. The length of the CDR3 is 14 residues. Germline values: CDR1 MNHEY, CDR2 SMNVEV (reference sequence). In DNA form, the CDR3 reads TGTGCCAGCAGAATCCAGGGGGCTAACTATGGCTACACCTTC. This sequence encodes CASRIQGANYGYTF.

J is TRBJ2-3 and V is TRBV20-1; D is perhaps TRBD1 or TRBD2 (5 bases each). CDR1 DFQATT and CDR2 SNEGSKA come from the germline V gene (reference sequence). Deletions cut 3 bases from V and 2 bases from J, with 9 bases between. The CDR3 sequence is 13 residues long. In DNA form, the CDR3 reads TGCAGTGCTAGTGAGGGGTACACAGATACGCAGTATTTT. It codes for CSASEGYTDTQYF.

The chain combines TRBV4-1 with TRBJ1-5; TRBD1 might be the D (6 bases). Trimming shortened V by 3 bases and J by 3 bases, and 12 bases separated the two germline ends. Looked up from germline, CDR1 is MGHRA and CDR2 is YSYEKL. This CDR3 is 15 amino acids long. CDR3: CASSHDTGNNQPQHF. DNA of the CDR3: TGCGCCAGCAGCCATGATACAGGGAACAATCAGCCCCAGCATTTT.

The chain carries TRBV11-1 and TRBJ1-5; 10 bases are a match to TRBD1. The germline V gene has CDR1 SGHAT and CDR2 FQDESV (reference sequence). V lost 5 bases, J lost 10 bases, and 11 bases stayed unmatched. This CDR3 contains 15 residues. The CDR3 nucleotides are TGTGCCAGCAGCCCCTCCGGGACAGGGGACCACCCCCAGCATTTT. Its translation: CASSPSGTGDHPQHF.

The chain links TRBV5-6 to TRBJ2-7; no firm D call. Trimming left V 3 bases short and J 4 bases short, with 8 bases between. Looked up from germline, CDR1 is SGHDT and CDR2 is YYEEEE. This CDR3 contains 12 residues. CDR3 sequence: CASSSSRYEQYF. The CDR3 coding sequence is TGTGCCAGCAGCTCGAGCCGTTACGAGCAGTACTTC.

This clone is medium-sized within its sample. The rearrangement joins TRBV6-5 to TRBJ2-2, with TRBD2 as a possible D gene (5 bases). The CDR3 is made up of 14 amino acids. Germline lookup yields CDR1 MNHEY and CDR2 SVGAGI. V gave up 6 bases and J gave up 7 bases, with 15 bases separating them. The CDR3 DNA reads as TGTGCCAGCAGCCCCCGGGTAGAGGGCGGGGAGCTGTTTTTT. Residues: CASSPRVEGGELFF.

CDR3 sequence reads: CASSLGGYPNSPLHF. CDR3 nucleotide sequence: TGTGCCAGCAGCTTAGGAGGGTACCCCAATTCACCCCTCCACTTT. The gene calls are TRBV7-8 and TRBJ1-6; no clear D gene. Germline lookup yields CDR1 SGHVS and CDR2 FQNEAQ. V lost 1 base to trimming and J lost 7 bases, with 11 bases between them. The CDR3 runs to 15 residues.

The rearrangement uses TRBV10-3 and TRBJ2-3, with TRBD2 identical over 11 bases. This CDR3 has 16 residues. Germline values: CDR1 ENHRY, CDR2 SYGVKD. After removal of 3 bases from V and 5 bases from J, the junction contained 7 bases not matched to a gene. The CDR3 DNA is TGTGCCATCAGTGATAAGACTAGCGGGACAGGAGATACGCAGTATTTT. Translated, it gives CAISDKTSGTGDTQYF.

This clone was detected a few times. This chain uses TRBV9 with TRBJ1-2; D ambiguous. Trimming took 0 bases from V and 4 from J, leaving 13 bases between them. Germline CDR1 SGDLS, CDR2 YYNGEE. This CDR3 spans 15 amino acids. The CDR3 here is CASSVAPGSSYGYTF. The DNA of the CDR3 is TGTGCCAGCAGCGTAGCCCCGGGCAGTTCCTATGGCTACACCTTC.

V gene TRBV5-4 combines with J gene TRBJ2-3; D is uncertain. The V gene lost 0 bases and the J gene lost 0 bases, with 11 bases spanning the gap. This CDR3 region has 16 residues. CDR1 is SGHNT and CDR2 is YYREEE in the germline V gene (reference sequence). The CDR3 sequence: CASSLADSTSTDTQYF. CDR3 coding DNA: TGTGCCAGCAGCTTGGCCGATAGCACTAGCACAGATACGCAGTATTTT.

In this sample, this clone turned up once. The CDR3 DNA is TGTGCCAGCAGCTTAGGGCAGGGGTCGGAGACCCAGTACTTC. Its protein product is CASSLGQGSETQYF. J is TRBJ2-5 and V is TRBV7-3; maybe TRBD1 (6 bases). The germline CDR1 and CDR2 sequences are SGHTA and FQGTGA. Trimming removed 2 bases at V and 5 bases at J, with 12 bases between. This CDR3 is built from 14 residues.

The V and J genes are TRBV6-5 and TRBJ1-1; D not resolved. The CDR3 has 15 residues. V lost 5 bases, J lost 0 bases, and 13 bases lay in between. Germline V gene sequence: CDR1 MNHEY, CDR2 SVGAGI. CDR3 region: CASSQPDGMNTEAFF. CDR3 nucleotide sequence: TGTGCCAGCAGTCAGCCGGACGGAATGAACACTGAAGCTTTCTTT.

The chain uses TRBV7-9 and TRBJ2-1; 9 positions agree with TRBD1. Germline CDR1 SEHNR, CDR2 FQNEAQ (reference sequence). The trim removed 4 bases at V and 5 bases at J, leaving 6 bases unmatched. The CDR3 loop spans 15 amino acids. CDR3 coding DNA: TGTGCCAGCAGCTCGGGACAGGGAAAGAACAATGAGCAGTTCTTC. Its translation: CASSSGQGKNNEQFF.

This chain links TRBV11-3 with TRBJ2-6; D call uncertain. The V end lost 2 bases, the J end lost 4 bases, and 18 bases lay between the germline ends. The length of the CDR3 is 18 residues. Germline V gene lookup returns CDR1 SGHNT and CDR2 YENEEA. For the CDR3, the DNA is TGTGCCAGCAGCTTACTGGTCGACCGGGCTCTGGGGGCCAACGTCCTGACTTTC. Protein sequence: CASSLLVDRALGANVLTF.

The chain joins TRBV11-1 to TRBJ2-3; no firm D call. This CDR3 is 12 amino acids long. Germline CDR1 is SGHAT and CDR2 is FQDESV (reference sequence). V was trimmed by 6 bases and J by 1 base, leaving 5 bases between them. The CDR3 sequence is CASRGRTDTQYF. CDR3 nucleotides: TGTGCCAGCAGAGGACGCACAGATACGCAGTATTTT.

The V and J genes are TRBV11-3 and TRBJ2-1, with no clear D. Germline V lookup: CDR1 SGHNT, CDR2 YENEEA. The CDR3 is made up of 12 amino acids. Trimming shortened V by 10 bases and J by 6 bases, and 13 bases separated the two germline ends. DNA for the CDR3: TGTGCCATCCAGAGTGGCGCCAATGAGCAGTTCTTC. Its protein product is CAIQSGANEQFF.

Only a few counts were recorded for this clone. The chain has TRBV11-3 and TRBJ2-1; D gene ambiguous. V was clipped by 4 bases and J by 5 bases, with 12 bases between them. Germline CDR1 and CDR2: SGHNT and YENEEA. This CDR3 spans 14 amino acids. The CDR3 nucleotides read TGTGCCAGCAGCTCCCGACTGGGGAACAATGAGCAGTTCTTC. Protein sequence: CASSSRLGNNEQFF.

The chain joins TRBV25-1 to TRBJ1-1; D may be TRBD1 (5 bases). This CDR3 is 13 amino acids long. V lost 4 bases to trimming and J lost 3 bases, with 9 bases between them. CDR1 is MGHDK and CDR2 is SYGVNS in the germline V gene. The CDR3 protein is CASSGVGDTEAFF. CDR3 coding DNA: TGTGCCAGCAGTGGAGTAGGGGACACTGAAGCTTTCTTT.

V and J are TRBV7-3 and TRBJ2-3; 11 positions agree with TRBD2. J was trimmed by 4 bases and V by 6 bases; bases with no gene match: 6. The CDR3 spans 15 residues. The V gene's germline CDR1 is SGHTA and CDR2 FQGTGA. In nucleotides, the CDR3 is TGTGCCAGCAGGCCGACTAGCGGGGCCCCAGATACGCAGTATTTT. Its protein is CASRPTSGAPDTQYF.

The J gene is TRBJ2-1, the V gene TRBV6-5; D is unclear. The V gene's germline CDR1 is MNHEY and CDR2 SVGAGI. This CDR3 has 13 amino acids. V lost 0 bases and J 9 bases, leaving 9 bases between the germline ends. The CDR3 protein is CASSYSRSSEQFF. The CDR3 DNA is TGTGCCAGCAGTTACTCTCGGTCTAGTGAGCAGTTCTTC.

This rearrangement joins TRBV2 to TRBJ1-1; no definite D call. In germline, CDR1 is SNHLY, CDR2 FYNNEI. Trimming cost V 8 bases and J 0 bases, with 13 bases left between them. CDR3 length: 14 amino acids. The CDR3 DNA reads as TGTGCCAGCCGAAAAGCGGTGATGAACACTGAAGCTTTCTTT. Translated: CASRKAVMNTEAFF. Together with reference TRBV2 and TRBJ1-1, the CDR3 gives the full variable domain: EPEVTQTPSHQVTQMGQEVILRCVPISNHLYFYWYRQILGQKVEFLVSFYNNEISEKSEIFDDQFSVERPDGSNFTLKIRSTKLEDSAMYFCASRKAVMNTEAFFGQGTRLTVV.

This rearrangement joins TRBV6-5 to TRBJ2-7; the D is unclear. Germline V lookup: CDR1 MNHEY, CDR2 SVGAGI. Trimming took off 6 bases at V and 9 bases at J, with 12 bases between the two ends. The CDR3 consists of 11 residues. This chain's CDR3 is CASSDLTGQYF. DNA for the CDR3: TGTGCCAGCAGCGATTTGACGGGGCAGTACTTC.

The chain has TRBV5-4 and TRBJ2-7, with D possibly matching TRBD1 (6 bases). V lost 0 bases to trimming and J lost 6 bases, with 13 bases between them. The CDR3 contains 14 residues. Looked up from germline, CDR1 is SGHNT and CDR2 is YYREEE (reference sequence). CDR3 in amino acids: CASSLEQGSAEQYF. CDR3 DNA: TGTGCCAGCAGCTTGGAACAGGGTTCAGCCGAGCAGTACTTC. The whole variable domain, remainder taken from reference TRBV5-4 and TRBJ2-7, is ETGVTQSPTHLIKTRGQQVTLRCSSQSGHNTVSWYQQALGQGPQFIFQYYREEENGRGNFPPRFSGLQFPNYSSELNVNALELDDSALYLCASSLEQGSAEQYFGPGTRLTVT.

CDR3 loop: CASSSGGGFQPQHF. In nucleotides, the CDR3 is TGTGCCAGCAGCTCCGGTGGGGGTTTTCAGCCCCAGCATTTT. V is TRBV11-2 and J is TRBJ1-5; D is perhaps TRBD1 (5 bases). The germline V and J ends were trimmed by 4 bases and 6 bases, with 13 bases remaining between them. Germline V CDR1 and CDR2: SGHAT, FQNNGV. There are 14 residues in the CDR3.

The chain links TRBV20-1 to TRBJ1-6; 7 nucleotides align to TRBD1. Per the germline V gene, CDR1 is DFQATT and CDR2 is SNEGSKA (reference sequence). Trimming took 5 bases from V and 8 from J; bases not matched to a gene: 6. This CDR3 has 13 residues. CDR3 region: CSARGTEDSPLHF. As DNA, the CDR3 is TGCAGTGCTCGTGGGACAGAGGATTCACCCCTCCACTTT.

J is TRBJ2-2 and V is TRBV27; D perhaps matches TRBD1 (5 bases). From germline, CDR1 is MNHEY and CDR2 SMNVEV (reference sequence). The CDR3 extends over 15 amino acids. V shed 3 bases and J shed 2 bases, with 10 bases lying between them. The CDR3 DNA sequence: TGTGCCAGCAGTTTCGCCAGGGCCAACACCGGGGAGCTGTTTTTT. Its translation is CASSFARANTGELFF.